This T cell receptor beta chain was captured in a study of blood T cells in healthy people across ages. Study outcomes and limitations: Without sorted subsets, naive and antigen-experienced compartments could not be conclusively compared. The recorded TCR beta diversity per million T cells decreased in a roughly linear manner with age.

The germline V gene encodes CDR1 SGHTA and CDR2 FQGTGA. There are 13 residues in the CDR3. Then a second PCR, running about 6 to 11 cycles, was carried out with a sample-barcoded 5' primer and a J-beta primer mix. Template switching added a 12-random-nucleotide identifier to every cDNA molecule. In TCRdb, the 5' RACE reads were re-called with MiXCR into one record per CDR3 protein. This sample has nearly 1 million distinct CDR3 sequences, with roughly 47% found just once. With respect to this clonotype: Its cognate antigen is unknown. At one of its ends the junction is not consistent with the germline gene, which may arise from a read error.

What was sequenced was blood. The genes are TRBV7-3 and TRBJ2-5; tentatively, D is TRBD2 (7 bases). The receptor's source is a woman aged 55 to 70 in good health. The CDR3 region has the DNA TGTACCAGCAGCAAAGGGGGGGTGGAGACCCAGTACTTC. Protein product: CTSSKGGVETQYF.